The clone carrying this TCR beta chain was counted only a few times. The sample belongs to a study of regulatory T cells in long-lasting Graves disease. Study background: Graves' patients, newly diagnosed, had taken antithyroid drugs under 3 months.

Researchers made TCR beta libraries by using iRepertoire HTBI primers and running Arm-PCR on CDR3 regions. TCRdb itself ran the multiplex PCR reads through MiXCR, one entry per CDR3 protein. Among about 430,000 distinct CDR3 sequences listed, over 14% were seen once. As for time point: newly diagnosed GD, antithyroid drugs for less than 3 months. With RNA extracted from PBMCs as input, the TCR library was made. This sample also belongs to another study, concerning T cells in Graves' hyperthyroidism and ophthalmopathy. Per that paper: Researchers defined stable Graves' hyperthyroidism as no ophthalmopathy progression within 18 months.

The clonotype was recovered from a woman aged 40 to 50 with Graves disease. The sample in question was peripheral blood mononuclear cells (PBMCs), obtained at new diagnosis, from a patient treated with antithyroid drugs.

The CDR3 loop is CASSQVGRFANTGELFF. In DNA form, the CDR3 reads TGTGCCAGCAGCCAAGTTGGGAGATTCGCGAACACCGGGGAGCTGTTTTTT. The chain combines TRBV11-2 with TRBJ2-2, with D perhaps matching TRBD2 (5 bases). This CDR3 is 17 amino acids long. The V gene lost 5 bases and the J gene lost 0 bases, with 16 bases spanning the gap. Germline lookup yields CDR1 SGHAT and CDR2 FQNNGV.